This TCR beta chain originates from a study of cytomegalovirus exposure and HLA in healthy donors. Of note for this clone: The antigen remains undetermined.

Notes on the study in general: Most observed TCR sequences were rare, whereas some public TCRs were detected in many donors. Overall, under 200 TCR beta chains were annotated as cytomegalovirus-associated. In the approximately 120 validation repertoires, a later analysis found that first-cohort TCR clusters tended to co-occur.

The V gene end was trimmed by 4 bases and the J gene end by 7 bases; junction bases not matched to a gene: 6. The CDR3 sequence is 13 residues long. CDR1 is MNHEY, CDR2 SVGAGI, per germline. Libraries were prepared by immunoSEQ multiplex PCR; TCRdb keeps only in-frame clonotypes and omits some of them. The table records fewer than 120,000 clones, approximately 90% of them present only once. The receptor was derived from a woman aged 18-29 years in good health and CMV-seronegative. The rearrangement uses TRBV6-5 and TRBJ1-2, with 7 bases that match TRBD1. Sequencing was performed on PBMCs. CDR3 nucleotides: TGTGCCAGCAGTTCCACGGGACAGTTTGGCTACACCTTC. This translates into CASSSTGQFGYTF.